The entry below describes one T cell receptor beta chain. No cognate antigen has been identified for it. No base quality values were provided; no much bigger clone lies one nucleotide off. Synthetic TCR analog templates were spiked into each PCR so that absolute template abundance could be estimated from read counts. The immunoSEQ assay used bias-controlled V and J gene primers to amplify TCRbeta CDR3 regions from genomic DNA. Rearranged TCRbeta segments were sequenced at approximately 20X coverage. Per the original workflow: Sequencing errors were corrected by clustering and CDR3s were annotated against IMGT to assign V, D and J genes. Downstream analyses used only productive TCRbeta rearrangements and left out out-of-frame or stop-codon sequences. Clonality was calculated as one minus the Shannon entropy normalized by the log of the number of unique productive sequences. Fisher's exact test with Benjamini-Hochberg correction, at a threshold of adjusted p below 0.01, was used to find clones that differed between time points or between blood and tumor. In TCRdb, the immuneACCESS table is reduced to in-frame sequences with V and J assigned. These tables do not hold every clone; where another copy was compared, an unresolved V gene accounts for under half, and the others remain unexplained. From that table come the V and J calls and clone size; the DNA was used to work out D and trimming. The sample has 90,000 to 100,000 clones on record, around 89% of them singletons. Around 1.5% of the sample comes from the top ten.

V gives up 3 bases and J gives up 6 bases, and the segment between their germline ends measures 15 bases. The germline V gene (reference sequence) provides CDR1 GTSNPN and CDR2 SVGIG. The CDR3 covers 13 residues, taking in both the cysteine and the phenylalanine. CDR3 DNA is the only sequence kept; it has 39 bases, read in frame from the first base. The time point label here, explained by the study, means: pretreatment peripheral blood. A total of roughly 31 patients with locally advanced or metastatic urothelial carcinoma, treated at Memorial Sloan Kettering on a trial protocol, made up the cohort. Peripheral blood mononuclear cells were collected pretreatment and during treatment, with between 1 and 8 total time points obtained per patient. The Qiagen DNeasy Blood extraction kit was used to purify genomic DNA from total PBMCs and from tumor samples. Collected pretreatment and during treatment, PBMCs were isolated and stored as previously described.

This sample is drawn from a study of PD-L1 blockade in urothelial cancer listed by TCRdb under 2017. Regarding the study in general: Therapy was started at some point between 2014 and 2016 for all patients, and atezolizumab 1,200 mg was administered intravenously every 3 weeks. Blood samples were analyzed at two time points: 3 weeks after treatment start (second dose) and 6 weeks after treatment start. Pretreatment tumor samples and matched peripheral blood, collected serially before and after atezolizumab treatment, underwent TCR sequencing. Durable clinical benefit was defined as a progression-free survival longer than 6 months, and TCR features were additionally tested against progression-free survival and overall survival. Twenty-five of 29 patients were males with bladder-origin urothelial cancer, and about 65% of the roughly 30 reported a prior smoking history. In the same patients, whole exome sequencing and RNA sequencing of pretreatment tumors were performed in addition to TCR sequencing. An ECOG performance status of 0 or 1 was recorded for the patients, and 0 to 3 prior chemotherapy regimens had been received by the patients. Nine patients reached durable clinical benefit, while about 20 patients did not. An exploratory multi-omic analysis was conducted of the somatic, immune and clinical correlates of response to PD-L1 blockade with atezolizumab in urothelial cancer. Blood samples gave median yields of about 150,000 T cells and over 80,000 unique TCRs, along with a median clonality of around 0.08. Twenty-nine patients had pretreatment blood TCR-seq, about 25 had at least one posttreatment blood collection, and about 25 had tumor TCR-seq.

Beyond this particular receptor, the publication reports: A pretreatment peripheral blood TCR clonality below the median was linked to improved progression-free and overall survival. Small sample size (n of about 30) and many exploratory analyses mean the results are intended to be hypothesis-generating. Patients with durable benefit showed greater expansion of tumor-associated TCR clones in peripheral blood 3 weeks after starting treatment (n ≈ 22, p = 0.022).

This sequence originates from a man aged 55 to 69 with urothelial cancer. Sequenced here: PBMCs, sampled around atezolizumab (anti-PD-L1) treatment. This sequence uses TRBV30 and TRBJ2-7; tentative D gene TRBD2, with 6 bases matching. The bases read TGTGCCTGGAGAAGAGAGGGAGGAGGCGAGCAGTACTTC. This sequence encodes CAWRREGGGEQYF.